This entry describes one TCR beta chain. The antigen remains undetermined. Cells designated naive CD8 were CD45RO-negative and were positively selected for CCR7, with terminally differentiated effector memory CD45RA+ cells excluded. The data were obtained in a study of shared clonotypes between healthy human individuals. Study conclusions and caveats: Naive subsets generally exceeded memory subsets in estimated richness.

Produced via immunoSEQ multiplex PCR; TCRdb's table is partial and in-frame only. The sample shows 600,000 or so clones, 95% to 98% of them seen only once. This CDR3 contains 15 residues. The V end lost 5 bases, the J end lost 2 bases, and 13 bases lay between the germline ends. Germline assignment: CDR1 KGHSH and CDR2 LQKENI. The origin of this receptor is a man aged 25 to 45 in good health. The chain links TRBV18 to TRBJ1-5, with a weak D call TRBD1 (5 bases). The sequenced material came from naive CD8+ T cells sorted from blood. The CDR3 nucleotides are TGTGCCAGCTCAAAAGAAGGGGTTGGCAATCAGCCCCAGCATTTT. This gives the protein CASSKEGVGNQPQHF.